This T cell receptor beta chain comes out of a study of Graves' ophthalmopathy and Graves' hyperthyroidism. Amplified material comprised TCR beta CDR3 regions derived from RNA transcripts. After a first-round RT-PCR with HTBI primers, a second-round multiplex PCR was run. TCRdb reprocessed the multiplex PCR reads via MiXCR and lists one record per CDR3 protein. The repertoire has over a million distinct CDR3 sequences, 36% of them found once; the top ten carry roughly 11%. This receptor was taken from an adult man with Graves' hyperthyroidism. Sequencing was carried out using peripheral blood or thyroid tissue (not recorded which).

This chain's CDR3 is CSAGQDSLLNYGYTF. The CDR3 bases are TGCAGCGCCGGCCAGGACAGTCTTTTAAACTATGGCTACACCTTC. The chain has TRBV29-1 and TRBJ1-2; possibly TRBD1 for D (6 bases). CDR1 is SQVTM and CDR2 is ANQGSEA in the germline V gene. This CDR3 contains 15 residues. V lost 7 bases and J lost 2, with 20 bases in between.